These 3 T cell receptor beta chains share one sample of origin, sequenced in a study of vaccination effects on CD4 cells after COVID-19. No cognate antigen is known for these TCRs. Generated by immunoSEQ multiplex PCR, the TCRdb table keeps only in-frame clones and is missing some. The data show around 63,000 clones, over 70% seen once. After expansion with viral peptide pools in the ViraFEST assay, antigen-specific CD4+ T cells were sequenced. When ten to eleven days of culture had elapsed, CD4+ T cells were isolated. People in the vaccine group had not been infected with SARS-CoV-2 before, and their nucleocapsid antibodies were negative. Sample: CD4+ T cells from PBMCs cultured with HCoV-OC43 spike peptides, taken before COVID-19 vaccination. Subset defined: HCoV-OC43 spike overlapping peptide pool stimulation. All receptors derive from a human donor who received a COVID-19 vaccine.

This clone was counted a few times. This sequence joins TRBV5-1 and TRBJ2-2; TRBD1 or TRBD2 may be the D gene (5 bases each). The germline CDR1 and CDR2 sequences are SGHRS and YFSETQ. The CDR3 is made up of 14 amino acids. Trimming removed 0 bases at V and 6 bases at J, with 9 bases between. Written as DNA, the CDR3 is TGCGCCAGCAGCTTGGTGTCGGGGCCCGGGGAGCTGTTTTTT. It codes for CASSLVSGPGELFF.

This clone is a singleton in its sample. The rearrangement links TRBV19 to TRBJ2-1; no reliable D call. CDR1 and CDR2 (germline): LNHDA, SQIVND (reference sequence). The CDR3 loop spans 14 amino acids. Trimming cost V 5 bases and J 9 bases, with 17 bases left between them. This chain's CDR3 is CASSPAVFLREQFF. CDR3 bases: TGTGCCAGTAGTCCTGCTGTGTTCTTGCGTGAGCAGTTCTTC.

This clone was observed a few times. The chain joins TRBV12-3 or TRBV12-4 to TRBJ2-7; 7 bases are a match to TRBD1. The CDR3 loop spans 12 amino acids. Unmatched junction bases numbered 4, after V lost 6 bases and J lost 5 bases. The CDR3 reads CASRTGNHEQYV. The CDR3 DNA sequence: TGTGCCAGCAGGACAGGGAACCACGAGCAGTACGTC.